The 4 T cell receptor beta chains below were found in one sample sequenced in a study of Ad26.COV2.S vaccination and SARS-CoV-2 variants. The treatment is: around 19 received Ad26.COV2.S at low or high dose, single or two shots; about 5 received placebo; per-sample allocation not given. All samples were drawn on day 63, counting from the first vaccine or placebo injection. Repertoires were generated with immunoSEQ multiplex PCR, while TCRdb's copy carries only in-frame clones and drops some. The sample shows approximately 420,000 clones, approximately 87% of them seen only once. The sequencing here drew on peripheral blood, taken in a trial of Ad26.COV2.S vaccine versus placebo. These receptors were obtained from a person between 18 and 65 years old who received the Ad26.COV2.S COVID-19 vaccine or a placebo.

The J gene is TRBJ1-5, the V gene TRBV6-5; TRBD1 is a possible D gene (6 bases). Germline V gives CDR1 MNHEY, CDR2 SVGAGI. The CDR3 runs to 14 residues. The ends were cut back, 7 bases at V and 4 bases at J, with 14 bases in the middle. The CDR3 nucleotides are TGTGCCAGCACCACCCCGGACAGAAATCAGCCCCAGCATTTT. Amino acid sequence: CASTTPDRNQPQHF.

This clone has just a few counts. CDR3 coding DNA: TGTGCCAGCAGCTTAGACCCACGGACTAGCGGGTCCATAGGGTCCTACGAGCAGTACTTC. Protein sequence: CASSLDPRTSGSIGSYEQYF. The chain has TRBV11-2 and TRBJ2-7, with 11 bases lining up with TRBD2. This CDR3 contains 20 residues. The V and J ends lost 0 bases and 1 base, in that order; junction bases with no gene match: 14. Germline V gene sequence: CDR1 SGHAT, CDR2 FQNNGV.

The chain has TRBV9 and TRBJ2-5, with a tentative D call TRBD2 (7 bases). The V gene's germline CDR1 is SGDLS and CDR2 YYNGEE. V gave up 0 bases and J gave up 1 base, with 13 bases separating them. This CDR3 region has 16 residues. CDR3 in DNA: TGTGCCAGCAGCGTAGCTGATCGGGGGGCCCAAGAGACCCAGTACTTC. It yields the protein CASSVADRGAQETQYF. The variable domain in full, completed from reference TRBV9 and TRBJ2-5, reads DSGVTQTPKHLITATGQRVTLRCSPRSGDLSVYWYQQSLDQGLQFLIQYYNGEERAKGNILERFSAQQFPDLHSELNLSSLELGDSALYFCASSVADRGAQETQYFGPGTRLLVL.

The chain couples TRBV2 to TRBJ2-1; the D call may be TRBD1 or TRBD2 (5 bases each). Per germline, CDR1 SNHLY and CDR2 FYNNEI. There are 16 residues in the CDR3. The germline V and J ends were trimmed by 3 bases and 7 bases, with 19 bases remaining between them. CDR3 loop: CASSDIGRGRKNEQFF. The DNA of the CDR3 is TGTGCCAGCAGTGACATTGGTAGGGGACGTAAGAATGAGCAGTTCTTC.